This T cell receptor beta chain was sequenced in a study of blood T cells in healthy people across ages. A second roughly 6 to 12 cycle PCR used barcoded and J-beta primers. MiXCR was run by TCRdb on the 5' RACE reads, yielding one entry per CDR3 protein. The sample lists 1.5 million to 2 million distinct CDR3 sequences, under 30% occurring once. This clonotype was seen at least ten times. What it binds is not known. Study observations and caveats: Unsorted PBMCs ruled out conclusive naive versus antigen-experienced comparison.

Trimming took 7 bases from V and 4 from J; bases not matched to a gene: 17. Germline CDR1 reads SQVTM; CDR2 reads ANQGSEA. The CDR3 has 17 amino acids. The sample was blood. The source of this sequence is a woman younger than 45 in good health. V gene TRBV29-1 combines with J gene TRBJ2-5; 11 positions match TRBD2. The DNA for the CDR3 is TGCAGCGGGGATACCGGGACTAGCGGTCTTTCTAGAGAGACCCAGTACTTC. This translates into CSGDTGTSGLSRETQYF.